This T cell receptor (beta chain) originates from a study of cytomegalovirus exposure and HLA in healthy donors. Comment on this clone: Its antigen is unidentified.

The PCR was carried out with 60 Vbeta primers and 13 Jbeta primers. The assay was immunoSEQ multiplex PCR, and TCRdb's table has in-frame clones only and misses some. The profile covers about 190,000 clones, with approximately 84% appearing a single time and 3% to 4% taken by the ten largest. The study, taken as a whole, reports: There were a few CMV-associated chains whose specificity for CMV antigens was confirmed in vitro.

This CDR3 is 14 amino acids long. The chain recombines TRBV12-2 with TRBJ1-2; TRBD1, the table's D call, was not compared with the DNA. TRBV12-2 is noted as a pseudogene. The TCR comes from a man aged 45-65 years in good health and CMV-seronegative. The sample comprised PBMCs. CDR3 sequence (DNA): TGTGCAAGTCGCTTGGGGCGAGTCAGCCATGGCTACACCTTC. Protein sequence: CASRLGRVSHGYTF.